The clone carrying this TCR beta chain appeared many times. Its antigen is unidentified. Axillary draining lymph nodes of breast cancer patients supplied the node samples. This specimen comes from a study of breast tumors, draining lymph nodes, adjacent tissues. Overall study findings and caveats: Luminal-like breast cancer showed significantly greater tumor-nontumor repertoire similarity than basal-like breast cancer did. Tumors had less TCR diversity than lymph nodes, more than nontumor tissue. Findings are consistent with lymph node origin and intratumoral expansion of most tumor T cells. That most tumor T cells come from lymph nodes remained unproven.

Each CDR3 protein is one row after TCRdb ran MiXCR on the multiplex PCR reads. This table has under 250,000 distinct CDR3 sequences, about 34% appearing once. The V gene's germline CDR1 is GTSNPN and CDR2 SVGIG (reference sequence). Trimming shortened V by 4 bases and J by 9 bases, and 19 bases separated the two germline ends. The CDR3 sequence is 15 residues long. Material for sequencing was axillary lymph node tissue. This sequence originates from a female donor with breast cancer. Some clones in this sample may be carry-over from other donors' samples. The chain recombines TRBV30 with TRBJ1-6; possible D gene TRBD1, 6 bases. The CDR3: CAWNLQGRDGSPLHF. CDR3 bases: TGTGCCTGGAACTTACAGGGTCGGGATGGTTCACCCCTCCACTTT.